This T cell receptor (beta chain) was documented in a study of beta chain features in type 1 diabetes. Study-wide context: Sorted cells examined across all samples numbered 107,917,701.

The authors took one heparinised blood draw, averaging approximately 120 mL, from each donor. The authors sorted CD4+ naive, central memory, regulatory and stem cell-like memory cells via CD45RO/CCR7/CD25/CD127/CD95/CD27. With 4 bases clipped from V and 2 bases from J, the junction kept 17 bases outside the gene matches. CDR3 length: 20 amino acids. Germline lookup yields CDR1 SGHRS and CDR2 YFSETQ. All of the isolated RNA was reverse transcribed, so expressed TCRB transcripts were sequenced. Assay used: immunoSEQ multiplex PCR; TCRdb lists only in-frame clones, some missing. Among approximately 15,000 clones listed, 55% to 70% were seen once. On this clone: Its antigen is unknown.

General observations from the study: In comparison with healthy donors, patients had naive, central memory and Treg TCRB repertoires that appeared more similar. Type 1 diabetes patients had moderately but significantly shorter TCRB CDR3s in all four CD4+ subsets.

Sequencing input: Tregs from blood. This chain links TRBV5-1 with TRBJ2-3; 12 nucleotides agree with TRBD2. The TCR comes from a man aged 25-45 years with type 1 diabetes. CDR3 protein: CASSPRDRRLAGDSTDTQYF. CDR3 nucleotide sequence: TGCGCCAGCAGCCCCAGGGACAGGAGACTAGCGGGGGATTCCACAGATACGCAGTATTTT.